The T cell receptor beta chain described here comes from a study of cytomegalovirus exposure and HLA in healthy donors. Study context: A subsequent analysis reported that the 110 or so validation repertoires were produced on the same platform that had also been used for the 600 to 800 first-cohort repertoires.

The donors were in the roughly 120-subject validation cohort, distinct from the roughly 700-subject first cohort. Sequencing was performed with immunoSEQ multiplex PCR; in TCRdb, only in-frame clones are kept and a portion is missing. Among around 250,000 clones listed, roughly 90% were seen once. This CDR3 is 15 amino acids long. The ends lost 3 bases at V and 10 bases at J; junction bases unmatched: 7. The germline gives CDR1 MNHEY, CDR2 SMNVEV (reference sequence). The chain is built from TRBV27 and TRBJ2-1, with 12 bases lining up with TRBD2. The source material was PBMCs. The origin of this receptor is a woman aged 18-35 years in good health and CMV-seronegative. CDR3 nucleotides: TGTGCCAGCAGTTTTCTAGCGGGGGGGCAGGGGGAGCAGTTCTTC. Protein: CASSFLAGGQGEQFF.